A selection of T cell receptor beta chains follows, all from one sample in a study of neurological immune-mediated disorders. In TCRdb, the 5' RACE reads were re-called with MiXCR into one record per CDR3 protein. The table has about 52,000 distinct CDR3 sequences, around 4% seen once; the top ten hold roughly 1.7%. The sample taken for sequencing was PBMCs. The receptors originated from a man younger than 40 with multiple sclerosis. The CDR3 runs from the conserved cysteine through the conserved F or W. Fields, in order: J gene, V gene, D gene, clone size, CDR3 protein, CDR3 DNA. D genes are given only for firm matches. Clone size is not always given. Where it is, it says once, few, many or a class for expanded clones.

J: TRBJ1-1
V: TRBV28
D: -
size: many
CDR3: CASSVPRGFGTEAFF
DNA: TGTGCCAGCAGTGTCCCCAGGGGATTCGGCACTGAAGCTTTCTTT

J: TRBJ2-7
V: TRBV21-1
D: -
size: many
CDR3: CAPTGVSGEQYF
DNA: TGTGCCCCCACGGGGGTCTCGGGAGAGCAGTACTTC

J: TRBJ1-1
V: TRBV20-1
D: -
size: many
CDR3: CSAKVERTSNTEAFF
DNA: TGCAGTGCTAAGGTTGAAAGGACATCCAACACTGAAGCTTTCTTT

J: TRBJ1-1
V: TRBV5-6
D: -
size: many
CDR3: CASSLAPGSTEAFF
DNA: TGTGCCAGCAGCTTGGCTCCGGGGAGCACTGAAGCTTTCTTT

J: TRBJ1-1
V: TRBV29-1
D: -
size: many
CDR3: CSVGEGTEAFF
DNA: TGCAGCGTTGGGGAGGGCACTGAAGCTTTCTTT

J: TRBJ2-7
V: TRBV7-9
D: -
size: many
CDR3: CASSSTWEQYF
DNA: TGTGCCAGCAGCTCAACATGGGAGCAGTACTTC

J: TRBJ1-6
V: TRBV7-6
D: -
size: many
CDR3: CASSDDRPNSPLHF
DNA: TGTGCCAGCAGCGACGACAGACCTAATTCACCCCTCCACTTT

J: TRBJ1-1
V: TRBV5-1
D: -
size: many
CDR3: CASSLVGGGEAFF
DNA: TGCGCCAGCAGCTTGGTTGGGGGTGGAGAAGCTTTCTTT

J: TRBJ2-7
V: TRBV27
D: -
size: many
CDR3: CASSLQRGGSYEQYF
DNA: TGTGCCAGCAGTCTACAGCGAGGAGGGTCCTACGAGCAGTACTTC

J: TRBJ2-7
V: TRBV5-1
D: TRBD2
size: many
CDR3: CASSLDSLAGTYEQYF
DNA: TGCGCCAGCAGCTTGGATAGTTTAGCGGGTACCTACGAGCAGTACTTC

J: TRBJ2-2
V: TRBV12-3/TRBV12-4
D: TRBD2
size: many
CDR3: CASSWGGANTGELFF
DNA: TGTGCCAGCAGCTGGGGGGGAGCGAACACCGGGGAGCTGTTTTTT

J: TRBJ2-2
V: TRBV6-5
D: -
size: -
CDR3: CASRRQGGGELFF
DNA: TGTGCCAGCAGACGCCAGGGGGGCGGGGAGCTGTTTTTT

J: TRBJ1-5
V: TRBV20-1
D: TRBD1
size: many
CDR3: CSASPTGGRRPQHF
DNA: TGCAGTGCTAGTCCGACAGGGGGACGACGGCCCCAGCATTTT

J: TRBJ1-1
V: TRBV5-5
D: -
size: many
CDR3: CASSFQPLIGTEAFF
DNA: TGTGCCAGCAGCTTCCAACCCCTTATAGGTACTGAAGCTTTCTTT

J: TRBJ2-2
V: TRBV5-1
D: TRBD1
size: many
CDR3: CASSLVVRTGNTGELFF
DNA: TGCGCCAGCAGCTTGGTGGTCCGGACAGGCAACACCGGGGAGCTGTTTTTT

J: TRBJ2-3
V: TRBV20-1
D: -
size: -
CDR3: CSATWDTQYF
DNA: TGCAGTGCAACCTGGGATACGCAGTATTTT

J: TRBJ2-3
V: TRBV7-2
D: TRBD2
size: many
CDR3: CASSPTSGTTDTQYF
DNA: TGTGCCAGCAGCCCCACTAGCGGAACCACAGATACGCAGTATTTT

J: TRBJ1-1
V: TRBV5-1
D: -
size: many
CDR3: CASSPVYRGPNTEAFF
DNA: TGCGCCAGCAGCCCGGTGTACCGGGGACCGAACACTGAAGCTTTCTTT

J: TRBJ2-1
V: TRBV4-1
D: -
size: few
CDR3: CASSQDPGFSYNEQFF
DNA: TGCGCCAGCAGCCAAGATCCTGGCTTCTCCTACAATGAGCAGTTCTTC

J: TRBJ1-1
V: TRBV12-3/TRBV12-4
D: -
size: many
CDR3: CASILGVSNTEAFF
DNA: TGTGCCAGCATCCTGGGGGTTTCGAACACTGAAGCTTTCTTT

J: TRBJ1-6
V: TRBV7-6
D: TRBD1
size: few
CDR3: CASSLMGTDASPLNF
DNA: TGTGCCAGCAGCTTAATGGGGACAGACGCCTCACCCCTCAACTTT

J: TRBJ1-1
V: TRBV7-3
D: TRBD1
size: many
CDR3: CASSLGARGTEAFF
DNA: TGTGCCAGCAGCTTAGGGGCCAGGGGGACTGAAGCTTTCTTT